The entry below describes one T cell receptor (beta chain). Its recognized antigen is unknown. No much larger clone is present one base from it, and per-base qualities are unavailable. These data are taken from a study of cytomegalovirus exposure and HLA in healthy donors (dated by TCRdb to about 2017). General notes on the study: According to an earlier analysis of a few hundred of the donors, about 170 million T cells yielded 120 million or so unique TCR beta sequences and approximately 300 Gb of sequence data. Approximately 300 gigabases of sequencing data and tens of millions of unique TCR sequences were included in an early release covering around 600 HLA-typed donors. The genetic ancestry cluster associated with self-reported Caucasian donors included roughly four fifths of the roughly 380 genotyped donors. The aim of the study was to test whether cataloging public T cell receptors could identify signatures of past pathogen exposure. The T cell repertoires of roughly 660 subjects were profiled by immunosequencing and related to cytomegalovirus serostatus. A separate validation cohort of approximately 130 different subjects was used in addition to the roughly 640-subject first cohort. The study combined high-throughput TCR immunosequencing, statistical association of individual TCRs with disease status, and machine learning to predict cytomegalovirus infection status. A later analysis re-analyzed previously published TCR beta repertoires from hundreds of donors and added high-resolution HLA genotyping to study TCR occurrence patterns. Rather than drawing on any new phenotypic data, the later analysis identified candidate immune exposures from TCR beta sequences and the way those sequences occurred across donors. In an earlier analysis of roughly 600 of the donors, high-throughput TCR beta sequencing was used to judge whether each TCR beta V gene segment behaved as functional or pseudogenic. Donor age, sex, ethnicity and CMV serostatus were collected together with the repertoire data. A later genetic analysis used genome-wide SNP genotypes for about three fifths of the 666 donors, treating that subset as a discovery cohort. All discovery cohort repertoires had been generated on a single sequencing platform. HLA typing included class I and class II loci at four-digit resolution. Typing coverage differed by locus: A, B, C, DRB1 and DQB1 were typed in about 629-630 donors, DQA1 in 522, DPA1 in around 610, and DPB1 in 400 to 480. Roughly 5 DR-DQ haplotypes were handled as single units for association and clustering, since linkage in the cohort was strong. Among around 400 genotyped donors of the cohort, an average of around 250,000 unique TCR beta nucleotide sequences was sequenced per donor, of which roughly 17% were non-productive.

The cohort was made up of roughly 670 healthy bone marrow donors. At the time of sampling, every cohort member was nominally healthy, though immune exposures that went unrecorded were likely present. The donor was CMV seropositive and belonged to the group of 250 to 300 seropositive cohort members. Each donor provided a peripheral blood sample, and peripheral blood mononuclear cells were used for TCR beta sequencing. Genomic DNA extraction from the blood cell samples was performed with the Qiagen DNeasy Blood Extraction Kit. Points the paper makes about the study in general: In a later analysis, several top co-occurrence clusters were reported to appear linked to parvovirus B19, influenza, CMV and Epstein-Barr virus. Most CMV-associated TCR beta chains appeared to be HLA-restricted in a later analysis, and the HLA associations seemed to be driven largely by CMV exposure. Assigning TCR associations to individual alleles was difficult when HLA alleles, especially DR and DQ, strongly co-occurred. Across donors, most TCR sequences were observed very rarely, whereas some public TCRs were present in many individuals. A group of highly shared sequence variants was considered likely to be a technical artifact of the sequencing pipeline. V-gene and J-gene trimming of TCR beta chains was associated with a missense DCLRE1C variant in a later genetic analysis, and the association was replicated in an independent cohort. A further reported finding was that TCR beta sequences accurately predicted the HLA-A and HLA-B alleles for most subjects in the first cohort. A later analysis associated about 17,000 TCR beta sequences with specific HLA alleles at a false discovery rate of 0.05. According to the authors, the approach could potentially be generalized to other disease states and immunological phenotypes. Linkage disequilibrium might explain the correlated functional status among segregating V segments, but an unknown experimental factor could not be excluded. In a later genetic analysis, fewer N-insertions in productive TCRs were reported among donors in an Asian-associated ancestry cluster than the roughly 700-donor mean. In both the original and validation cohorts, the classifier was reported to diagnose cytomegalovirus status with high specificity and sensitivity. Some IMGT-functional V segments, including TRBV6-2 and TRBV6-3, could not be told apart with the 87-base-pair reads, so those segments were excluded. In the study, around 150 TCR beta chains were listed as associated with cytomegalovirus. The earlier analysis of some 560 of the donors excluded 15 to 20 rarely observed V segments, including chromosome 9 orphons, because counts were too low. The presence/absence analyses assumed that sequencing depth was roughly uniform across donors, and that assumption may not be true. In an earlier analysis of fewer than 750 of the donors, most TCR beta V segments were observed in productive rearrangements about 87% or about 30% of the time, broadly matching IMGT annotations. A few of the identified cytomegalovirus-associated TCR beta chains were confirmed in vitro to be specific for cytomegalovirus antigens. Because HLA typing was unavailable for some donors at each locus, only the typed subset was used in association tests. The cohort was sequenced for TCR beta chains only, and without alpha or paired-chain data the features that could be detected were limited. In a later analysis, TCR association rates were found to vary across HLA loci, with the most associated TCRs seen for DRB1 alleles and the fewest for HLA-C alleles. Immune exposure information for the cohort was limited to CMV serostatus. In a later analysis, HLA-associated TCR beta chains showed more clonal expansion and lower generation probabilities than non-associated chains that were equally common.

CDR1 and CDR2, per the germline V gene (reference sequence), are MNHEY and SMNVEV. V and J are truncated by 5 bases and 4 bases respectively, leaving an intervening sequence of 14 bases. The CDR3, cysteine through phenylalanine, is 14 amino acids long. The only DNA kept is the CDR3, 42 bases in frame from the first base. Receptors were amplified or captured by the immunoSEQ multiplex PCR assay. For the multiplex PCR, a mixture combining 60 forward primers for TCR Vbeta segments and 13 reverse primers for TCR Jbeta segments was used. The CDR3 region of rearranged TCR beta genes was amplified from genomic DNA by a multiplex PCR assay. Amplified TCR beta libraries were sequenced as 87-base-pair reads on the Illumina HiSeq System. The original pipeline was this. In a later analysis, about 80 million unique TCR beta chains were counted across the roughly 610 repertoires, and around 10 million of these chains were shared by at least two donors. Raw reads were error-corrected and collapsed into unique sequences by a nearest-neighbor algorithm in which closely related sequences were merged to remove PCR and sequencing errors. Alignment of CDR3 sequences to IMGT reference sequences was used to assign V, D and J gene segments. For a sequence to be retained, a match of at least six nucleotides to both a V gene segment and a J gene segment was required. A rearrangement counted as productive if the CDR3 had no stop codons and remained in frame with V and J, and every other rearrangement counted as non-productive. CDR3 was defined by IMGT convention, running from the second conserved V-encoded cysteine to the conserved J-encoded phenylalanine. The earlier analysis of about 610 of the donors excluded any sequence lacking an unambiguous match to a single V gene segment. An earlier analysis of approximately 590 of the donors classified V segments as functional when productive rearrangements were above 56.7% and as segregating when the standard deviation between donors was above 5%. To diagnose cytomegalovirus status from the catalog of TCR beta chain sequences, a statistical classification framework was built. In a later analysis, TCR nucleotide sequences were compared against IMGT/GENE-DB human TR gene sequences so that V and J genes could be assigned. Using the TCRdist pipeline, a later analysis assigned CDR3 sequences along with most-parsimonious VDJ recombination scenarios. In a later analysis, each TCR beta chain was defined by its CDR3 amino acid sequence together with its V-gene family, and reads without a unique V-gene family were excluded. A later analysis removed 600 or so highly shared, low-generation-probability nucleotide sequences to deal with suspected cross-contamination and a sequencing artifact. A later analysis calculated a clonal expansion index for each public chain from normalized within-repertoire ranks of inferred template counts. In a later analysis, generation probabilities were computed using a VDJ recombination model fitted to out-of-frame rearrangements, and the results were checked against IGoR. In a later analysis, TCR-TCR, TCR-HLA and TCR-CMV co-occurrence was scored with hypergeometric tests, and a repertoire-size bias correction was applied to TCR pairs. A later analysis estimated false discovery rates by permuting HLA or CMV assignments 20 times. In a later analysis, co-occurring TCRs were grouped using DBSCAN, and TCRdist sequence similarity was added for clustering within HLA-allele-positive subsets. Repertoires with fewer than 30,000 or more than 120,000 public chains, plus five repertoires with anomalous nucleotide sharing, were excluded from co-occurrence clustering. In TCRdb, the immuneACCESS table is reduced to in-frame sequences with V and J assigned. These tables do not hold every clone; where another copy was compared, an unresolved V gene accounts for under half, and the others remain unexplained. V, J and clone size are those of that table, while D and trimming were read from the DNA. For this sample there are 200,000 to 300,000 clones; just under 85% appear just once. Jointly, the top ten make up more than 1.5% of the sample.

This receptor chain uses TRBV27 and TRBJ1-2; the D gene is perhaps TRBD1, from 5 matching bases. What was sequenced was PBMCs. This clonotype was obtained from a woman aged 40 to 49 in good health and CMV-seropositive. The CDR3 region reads CASSRRVTGYGYTF. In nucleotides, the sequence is TGTGCCAGCAGTCGCAGGGTAACGGGCTATGGCTACACCTTC.